This TCR beta chain was recorded in a study of shared clonotypes between healthy human individuals. For the study at large: Plates per donor: three CD4 naive, three CD4 memory, two CD8 naive, one CD8 memory.

Trimming pared 8 bases from V and 8 bases from J, leaving 15 bases between. The CDR3 contains 12 residues. The germline gives CDR1 MNHEY, CDR2 SVGAGI. Replicate PCRs from sorted subsets contained roughly 200 ng DNA, which is 29,000 or so T cell genomes. The table came from immunoSEQ multiplex PCR; TCRdb's copy has only in-frame clones and leaves some out. Among just over 2,000,000 clones listed, over 85% were seen once. Broader study findings: Naive subsets usually exceeded memory subsets in estimated richness.

Worth noting for this clone: The antigen is not known.

It was CD45RO-negative cells, positively selected for CCR7, that made up naive CD8 cells, with terminally differentiated effector memory CD45RA+ cells excluded. Sequenced sample: naive CD8+ T cells sorted from blood. The TCR sequence derives from a man younger than 35 in good health. The gene calls are TRBV6-5 and TRBJ1-2; D gene uncertain. In nucleotides, the CDR3 is TGTGCCAGCTCCTCCGGGGATGGCGGCTACACCTTC. This encodes CASSSGDGGYTF.